This T cell receptor beta chain was captured by sequencing in a study of blood T cell repertoires in COVID-19. Study in general: Specimens from acute and convalescent COVID-19 originated in the United States, Italy and Spain. PBMCs, B-cell-depleted T cells, or T cells were the source of the cDNA or gDNA that made up the material.

Authors' processing steps: Amplifying reference gene primers gave estimates of nucleated cell counts. Repertoires were generated with immunoSEQ multiplex PCR, while TCRdb's copy carries only in-frame clones and drops some. D and trimming were read from the DNA, whereas the V and J calls and clone size are those reported in that table. Of over 25,000 clones in the sample, around 84% are singletons; the top ten hold roughly an eighth. CDR3 length: 14 residues. Germline CDR1 and CDR2: SGHKS and YYEKEE (reference sequence). Trimming shortened V by 0 bases and J by 8 bases, and 11 bases separated the two germline ends.

Material: peripheral blood. This TCR came from a human donor in a cohort sampled during active COVID-19. The donor label of this sample is uncertain. V gene TRBV5-5 combines with J gene TRBJ1-4; tentatively, D is TRBD1 (5 bases). Written as DNA, the CDR3 is TGTGCCAGCAGCTTGGTAGGGGATTTCGAAAAACTGTTTTTT. This codes for CASSLVGDFEKLFF.